The 3 T cell receptor beta chains given below trace back to one sample, sequenced in a study of cytomegalovirus exposure and HLA in healthy donors. Researchers ran the PCR with 60 Vbeta and 13 Jbeta primers. Repertoires were generated with immunoSEQ multiplex PCR, while TCRdb's copy carries only in-frame clones and drops some. Counted here are hundreds of thousands of clones, about 90% occurring once; the ten biggest clones make up more than 2%. Sequencing input: PBMCs. All receptors derive from a woman aged 18-29 years in good health and CMV-seronegative.

V and J are TRBV5-5 and TRBJ2-1; the D gene is possibly TRBD1 (5 bases). The CDR3 runs 14 residues. The germline CDR1 and CDR2 sequences are SGHKS and YYEKEE (reference sequence). Trimming pared 7 bases from V and 0 bases from J, leaving 11 bases between. The CDR3 spells CASGTGDSYNEQFF. CDR3 nucleotide sequence: TGTGCCAGCGGTACAGGTGACTCCTACAATGAGCAGTTCTTC.

This chain joins TRBV5-1 and TRBJ2-7; D is undetermined. Germline loops: CDR1 SGHRS, CDR2 YFSETQ. The germline V and J ends were trimmed by 5 bases and 7 bases, with 16 bases remaining between them. The CDR3 is made up of 13 amino acids. The chain's CDR3 is CASSHGSMWEQYF. The CDR3, as DNA: TGCGCCAGCAGTCATGGCTCCATGTGGGAGCAGTACTTC.

J is TRBJ2-2 and V is TRBV25-1; a possible D gene is TRBD2 (6 bases). From germline, CDR1 is MGHDK and CDR2 SYGVNS. Deletions cut 8 bases from V and 2 bases from J, with 12 bases between. The CDR3 loop spans 14 amino acids. The CDR3 region is CASSRDFNTGELFF. The CDR3 nucleotides read TGTGCCAGCTCGCGGGATTTCAACACCGGGGAGCTGTTTTTT. Variable domain in full (rest from reference TRBV25-1 and TRBJ2-2): EADIYQTPRYLVIGTGKKITLECSQTMGHDKMYWYQQDPGMELHLIHYSYGVNSTEKGDLSSESTVSRIRTEHFPLTLESARPSHTSQYLCASSRDFNTGELFFGEGSRLTVL.